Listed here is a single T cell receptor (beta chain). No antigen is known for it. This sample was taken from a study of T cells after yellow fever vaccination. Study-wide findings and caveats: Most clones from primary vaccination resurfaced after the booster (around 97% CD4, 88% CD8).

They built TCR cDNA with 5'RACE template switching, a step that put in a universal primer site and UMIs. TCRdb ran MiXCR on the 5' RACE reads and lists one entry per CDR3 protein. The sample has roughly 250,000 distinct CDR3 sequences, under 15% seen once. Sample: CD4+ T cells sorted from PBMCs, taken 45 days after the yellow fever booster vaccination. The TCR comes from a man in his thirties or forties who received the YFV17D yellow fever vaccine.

The CDR3 loop reads CASSHAGGSGSNNEQFF. In DNA, the CDR3 is TGTGCCAGCAGCCACGCTGGGGGAAGCGGGAGCAACAATGAGCAGTTCTTC. J is TRBJ2-1 and V is TRBV3-1; TRBD2 matches 8 bases. The CDR3 loop spans 17 amino acids. Germline V CDR1 and CDR2: LGHDT, YNNKEL (reference sequence). V was pared by 3 bases and J by 5 bases, with 12 bases of the junction left unmatched.